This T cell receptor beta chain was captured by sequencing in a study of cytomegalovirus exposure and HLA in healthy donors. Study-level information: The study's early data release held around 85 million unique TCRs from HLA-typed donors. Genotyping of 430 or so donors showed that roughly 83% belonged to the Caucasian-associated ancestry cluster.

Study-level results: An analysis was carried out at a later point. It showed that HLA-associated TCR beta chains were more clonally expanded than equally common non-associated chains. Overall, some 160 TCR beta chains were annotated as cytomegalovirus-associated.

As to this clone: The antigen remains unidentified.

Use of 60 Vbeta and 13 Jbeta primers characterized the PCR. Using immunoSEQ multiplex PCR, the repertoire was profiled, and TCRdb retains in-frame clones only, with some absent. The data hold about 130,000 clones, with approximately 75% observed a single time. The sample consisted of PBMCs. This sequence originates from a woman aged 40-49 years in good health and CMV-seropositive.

Here the CDR3 DNA reads TGTGCCACCGGAAAACAGGGCTTGTACACTGAAGCTTTCTTT. This sequence encodes CATGKQGLYTEAFF. The chain joins TRBV27 to TRBJ1-1; possible D gene TRBD1, 6 bases. The CDR3 spans 14 residues. Trimming shortened V by 10 bases and J by 3 bases, and 18 bases separated the two germline ends. The germline V gene has CDR1 MNHEY and CDR2 SMNVEV (reference sequence).